A selection of T cell receptor beta chains follows, all from one sample in a study of T cell responses to AZD1222 COVID-19 vaccine. The table came from immunoSEQ multiplex PCR; TCRdb's copy has only in-frame clones and leaves some out. The table records 140,000 to 150,000 clones, 92% of them present only once. Sequencing used peripheral blood, obtained 28 days after the second AZD1222 dose. Source of these receptors: an adult who received the AZD1222 COVID-19 vaccine. The CDR3 runs from the conserved cysteine through the conserved F or W. A D gene is named only where the DNA matches it firmly. The size entry is marked missing in some rows and otherwise reads once, few, many or a size class.

v_call	d_call	j_call	clone_size	cdr3_aa
TRBV6-5	-	TRBJ1-1	-	CASSLYSNTEAFF
TRBV3-1/TRBV3-2	-	TRBJ1-5	-	CASSQEVDRNSNQPQHF
TRBV5-3	TRBD1	TRBJ1-2	-	CARSLVLRTGLYGYTF
TRBV4-1	TRBD2	TRBJ2-7	few	CASSIRTSGKSYEQYF
TRBV28	TRBD1	TRBJ1-2	-	CASTFFGQGNYGYTF
TRBV10-2	-	TRBJ1-1	-	CASSEGGRGTEAFF
TRBV28	-	TRBJ1-1	-	CASSLLGRGNTEAFF
TRBV27	-	TRBJ1-2	-	CASTREGLGSYGYTF
TRBV7-6	-	TRBJ1-3	-	CASSLAYRVRGNTIYF
TRBV5-6	TRBD2	TRBJ2-2	-	CASSLAVSGTGELFF
TRBV24-1	TRBD1	TRBJ2-7	-	CATSETGGREQYF
TRBV9	TRBD2	TRBJ2-7	-	CASSVVPGGRYEQYF
TRBV6-5	TRBD1	TRBJ2-6	-	CASSYSIVRTGILLTF
TRBV28	-	TRBJ2-2	-	CASNFLQGLNTGELFF
TRBV28	TRBD2	TRBJ2-7	-	CASSPSGGRDRYEQYF
TRBV12-3/TRBV12-4	-	TRBJ1-2	few	CASRQQGGYGYTF